The 6 T cell receptor beta chains below were found in one sample sequenced in a study of T cells expressing NK-cell markers. TCRdb reprocessed the 5' RACE reads and reports one entry per CDR3 protein, with no DNA. In total, the table holds 200,000 to 300,000 distinct CDR3 sequences. Sample: blood T cells: a sorted CD56 or NKG2C T cell subset, CD4+ or CD8+ T cells, or bulk PBMC T cells (not recorded which). These receptors all come from a woman between 18 and 69 years old in good health.

The chain links TRBV25-1 to TRBJ1-5. Per germline, CDR1 MGHDK and CDR2 SYGVNS. The CDR3 sequence is 14 residues long. CDR3: CASSDSRSNQPQHF.

The V gene is TRBV27, the J gene TRBJ1-3. The CDR3 extends over 12 amino acids. The germline CDR1 and CDR2 sequences are MNHEY and SMNVEV (reference sequence). This CDR3 is CASGYSGNTIYF.

The genes are TRBV12-3 or TRBV12-4 and TRBJ2-7. The CDR3 extends over 11 amino acids. CDR3 in amino acids: CASSLAVEQYF.

V and J are TRBV7-2 and TRBJ1-1. Germline assignment: CDR1 SGHTA and CDR2 FQGNSA. The length of the CDR3 is 13 residues. Here the CDR3 reads CASSTRLGTEAFF. The full variable domain, rest sourced from reference TRBV7-2 and TRBJ1-1, is GAGVSQSPSNKVTEKGKDVELRCDPISGHTALYWYRQSLGQGLEFLIYFQGNSAPDKSGLPSDRFSAERTGGSVSTLTIQRTQQEDSAVYLCASSTRLGTEAFFGQGTRLTVV.

The chain combines TRBV18 with TRBJ1-4; as DNA is missing, the TRBD1 call by TCRdb cannot be tested. Germline CDR1 KGHSH, CDR2 LQKENI. The CDR3 runs to 13 residues. CDR3 sequence reads: CASSPGQPEKLFF.

This chain links TRBV20-1 with TRBJ2-1; TCRdb outputs TRBD2, but without DNA this stays unchecked. This CDR3 contains 13 residues. Per the germline V gene, CDR1 is DFQATT and CDR2 is SNEGSKA (reference sequence). Here the CDR3 reads CSVREAVYNEQFF.